What follows are 12 T cell receptor beta chains derived from one specimen sequenced in a study of Graves' ophthalmopathy and Graves' hyperthyroidism. For repertoire sequencing, the TCR beta CDR3 regions were amplified from RNA transcripts. RT-PCR was first run with HTBI primers, then multiplex PCR in a second round. TCRdb reanalysed the multiplex PCR reads using MiXCR and keeps one entry per CDR3 protein. The repertoire includes approximately 160,000 distinct CDR3 sequences, over 35% of them detected once, and about 5.8% sits in the top ten. Material: peripheral blood. Receptors were obtained from a woman aged 40 to 50 with Graves' ophthalmopathy.

This clonotype showed up many times. The V call is TRBV7-2, the J call TRBJ2-7; D might be TRBD2 (7 bases). Trimming stripped 5 bases from V and 6 bases from J, with 14 bases between. From germline, CDR1 is SGHTA and CDR2 FQGNSA. CDR3 length equals 13 residues. The CDR3 DNA is TGTGCCAGCAGCCCGGGGCGGGGGCTCGAGCAGTACTTC. This gives the protein CASSPGRGLEQYF.

V is TRBV12-3 or TRBV12-4 and J is TRBJ1-3; D is possibly TRBD1 (6 bases). Trimming took 6 bases from V and 0 from J, leaving 9 bases between them. The CDR3 covers 14 residues. As DNA, the CDR3 is TGTGCCAGCAGCGGACAGACCTCTGGAAACACCATATATTTT. This sequence encodes CASSGQTSGNTIYF.

The V gene is TRBV7-2, the J gene TRBJ2-7, with 10 bases matching TRBD2. The CDR3 has 14 amino acids. Germline V gives CDR1 SGHTA, CDR2 FQGNSA. V lost 3 bases and J lost 4; bases outside the gene matches: 3. The chain's CDR3 is CASSFGLAEYEQYF. Written as DNA, the CDR3 is TGTGCCAGCAGCTTCGGACTAGCGGAGTACGAGCAGTACTTC.

V gene TRBV15 combines with J gene TRBJ2-7, with a weak D call TRBD1 (5 bases). Germline-derived CDR1 and CDR2 are LNHNV and YYDKDF (reference sequence). This CDR3 comprises 16 residues. Trimming removed 0 bases from V and 5 bases from J, with 17 bases in between. The CDR3 DNA sequence: TGTGCCACCAGCAGAGATAGACGGCAGGGAAGTAACGAGCAGTACTTC. It translates to CATSRDRRQGSNEQYF.

At least ten counts were recorded for this clonotype. This rearrangement joins TRBV28 to TRBJ1-5, with 9 bases fitting TRBD1. The length of the CDR3 is 16 residues. The junction had 5 bases not matched to a gene; V was cut back by 4 bases and J by 1 base. Germline V lookup: CDR1 MDHEN, CDR2 SYDVKM. This CDR3 reads CASSYGTGRSNQPQHF. CDR3 nucleotides: TGTGCCAGCAGTTACGGGACAGGGAGAAGCAATCAGCCCCAGCATTTT.

This clonotype showed up just a few times. The V and J genes are TRBV12-3 or TRBV12-4 and TRBJ1-1; the D is unclear. Trimming took off 6 bases at V and 4 bases at J, with 15 bases between the two ends. The CDR3 loop spans 14 amino acids. CDR3 protein: CASRSGSRVTEAFF. CDR3 bases: TGTGCCAGCAGGAGCGGGAGTCGTGTCACTGAAGCTTTCTTT.

In this sample, this clonotype turned up many times. This sequence joins TRBV6-5 and TRBJ1-2; D unclear. CDR1 is MNHEY and CDR2 is SVGAGI in the germline V gene. This CDR3 is 14 amino acids long. Trimming pared 2 bases from V and 6 bases from J, leaving 13 bases between. As DNA, the CDR3 is TGTGCCAGCAGTTACCAAAAAGGGCATCATGGCTACACCTTC. It yields the protein CASSYQKGHHGYTF.

This clonotype was counted at least ten times. This rearrangement joins TRBV7-9 to TRBJ2-5, with a possible D match to TRBD1 (6 bases). Germline V lookup: CDR1 SEHNR, CDR2 FQNEAQ (reference sequence). The CDR3 has 13 residues. The germline V and J ends were trimmed by 8 bases and 4 bases, with 14 bases remaining between them. The CDR3 protein is CASATPGVETQYF. CDR3 coding DNA: TGTGCCAGCGCTACTCCAGGGGTAGAGACCCAGTACTTC.

This chain joins TRBV7-6 and TRBJ2-5; D unresolved. Germline-derived CDR1 and CDR2 are SGHVS and FNYEAQ. V was shortened by 5 bases and J by 5 bases, with 15 bases between the two germline ends. The CDR3 is 14 residues long. DNA for the CDR3: TGTGCCAGCAGCACTTCGTTACGAACGGAGACCCAGTACTTC. Amino acid sequence: CASSTSLRTETQYF.

At least ten counts were recorded for this clonotype. In DNA form, the CDR3 reads TGCGCCAGCAGCTGGGACGGGCACAGCAATCAGCCCCAGCATTTT. Protein: CASSWDGHSNQPQHF. The chain joins TRBV4-1 to TRBJ1-5; D is perhaps TRBD1 (5 bases). V gave up 5 bases and J gave up 1 base, with 12 bases separating them. The CDR3 consists of 15 residues. CDR1 and CDR2 from the germline V gene are MGHRA and YSYEKL.

This clonotype was counted many times. The chain links TRBV2 to TRBJ2-2, with a weak D call TRBD2 (6 bases). The CDR3 is 14 residues long. Germline V gene data show CDR1 as SNHLY and CDR2 as FYNNEI. With 2 bases removed from V and 11 bases from J, the gap between germline ends came to 15 bases. CDR3 sequence: CASSEWWGDSELFF. The CDR3 DNA sequence: TGTGCCAGCAGTGAATGGTGGGGGGACTCAGAGCTGTTTTTT.

This rearrangement joins TRBV6-2 or TRBV6-3 to TRBJ2-5, with D tentatively TRBD1 (6 bases). Germline CDR1 and CDR2: MNHEY and SVGEGT. The CDR3 runs 14 residues. The ends were cut back, 5 bases at V and 0 bases at J, with 10 bases in the middle. The DNA for the CDR3 is TGTGCCAGCAGTACTACAGGGTACCAAGAGACCCAGTACTTC. Translated, it gives CASSTTGYQETQYF.